This is a list of T cell receptor beta chains from one sample in a study of vaccination and CD4 T cells after COVID-19. TCRdb re-analysed the PCR reads in MiXCR, keeping a single row per CDR3 protein. The sample shows 11,000 or so distinct CDR3 sequences, about two thirds of them seen only once. These receptors have no known antigen. The source material was CD4+ T cells from blood, cultured in vitro. The receptors were sampled from a human donor who had recovered from COVID-19. Each CDR3 is given with its conserved first and last residue. The D gene is left open where the match is weak. The size field is filled for only some rows; it gives once, few, many or a size class.

clone size: NA; V gene: TRBV20-1; D gene: NA; J gene: TRBJ1-5; CDR3 DNA: TGCAGTGCTAGTTATGGGCAGACATCCTATAGCAATCAGCCCCAGCATTTT; CDR3 protein: CSASYGQTSYSNQPQHF
clone size: NA; V gene: TRBV20-1; D gene: NA; J gene: TRBJ2-1; CDR3 DNA: TGCAGTGCTCAGAGGGAGAGCTCCTACAATGAGCAGTTCTTC; CDR3 protein: CSAQRESSYNEQFF
clone size: NA; V gene: TRBV6-1; D gene: NA; J gene: TRBJ1-1; CDR3 DNA: TGTGCCAGCAGTGACGGTGGGGCGGCTATATTTGAAGCTTTCTTT; CDR3 protein: CASSDGGAAIFEAFF
clone size: few; V gene: TRBV6-1; D gene: NA; J gene: TRBJ2-1; CDR3 DNA: TGTGCCAGCAGACCCGGAGGGGTTGGTGAGCAGTTCTTC; CDR3 protein: CASRPGGVGEQFF
clone size: NA; V gene: TRBV20-1; D gene: NA; J gene: TRBJ1-1; CDR3 DNA: TGCAGTGGAAGGACAGCTAACACTGAAGCTTTCTTT; CDR3 protein: CSGRTANTEAFF
clone size: few; V gene: TRBV6-1; D gene: NA; J gene: TRBJ2-5; CDR3 DNA: TGTGCCAGCACAAGGGGACGGGGAGGTCTGATAGAGACCCAGTACTTC; CDR3 protein: CASTRGRGGLIETQYF
clone size: NA; V gene: TRBV11-2; D gene: NA; J gene: TRBJ2-5; CDR3 DNA: TGTGCCAGCAGCTTAAGGATAGTTGGGGAGACCCAGTACTTC; CDR3 protein: CASSLRIVGETQYF
clone size: NA; V gene: TRBV19; D gene: TRBD1; J gene: TRBJ1-1; CDR3 DNA: TGTGCCAGTAACCCCGGGACAGTGAACACTGAAGCTTTCTTT; CDR3 protein: CASNPGTVNTEAFF
clone size: NA; V gene: TRBV6-2/TRBV6-3; D gene: NA; J gene: TRBJ1-5; CDR3 DNA: TGTGCCAGCAGTTACTCGACCGGGATGTACTCTGTACATCAGCCCCAGCATTTT; CDR3 protein: CASSYSTGMYSVHQPQHF
clone size: NA; V gene: TRBV18; D gene: NA; J gene: TRBJ1-5; CDR3 DNA: TGTGCCAGCACATATACAGGAATCGATCAGCCCCAGCATTTT; CDR3 protein: CASTYTGIDQPQHF
clone size: NA; V gene: TRBV7-9; D gene: NA; J gene: TRBJ1-2; CDR3 DNA: TGTGCCAGCAGCTTAGGAGGGGGACCGGGCAGGCTTGGCTACACCTTC; CDR3 protein: CASSLGGGPGRLGYTF
clone size: NA; V gene: TRBV7-9; D gene: NA; J gene: TRBJ2-5; CDR3 DNA: TGTGCCAGCAGACGGCGGGACCAAGAGACCCAGTACTTC; CDR3 protein: CASRRRDQETQYF
clone size: once; V gene: TRBV7-2; D gene: NA; J gene: TRBJ1-5; CDR3 DNA: TGTGCCAGCAGCTTAGAAGGGGGAAGCAATCAGCCCCAGCATTTT; CDR3 protein: CASSLEGGSNQPQHF
clone size: NA; V gene: TRBV6-1; D gene: TRBD1; J gene: TRBJ2-7; CDR3 DNA: TGTGCCAGCAAACAGGGGGCGGGGGAGCAGTACTTC; CDR3 protein: CASKQGAGEQYF
clone size: few; V gene: TRBV6-1; D gene: NA; J gene: TRBJ1-2; CDR3 DNA: TGTGCCAGCAGTCCGGACAGTAACTATGGCTACACCTTC; CDR3 protein: CASSPDSNYGYTF
clone size: NA; V gene: TRBV6-1; D gene: NA; J gene: TRBJ1-5; CDR3 DNA: TGTGCCAGCAGTGGTGGGGGGTATAGCAATCAGCCCCAGCATTTT; CDR3 protein: CASSGGGYSNQPQHF
clone size: NA; V gene: TRBV27; D gene: TRBD2; J gene: TRBJ2-2; CDR3 DNA: TGTGCCAGCAGTTTTTGGGGCGGGGGGAACACCGGGGAGCTGTTTTTT; CDR3 protein: CASSFWGGGNTGELFF
clone size: NA; V gene: TRBV2; D gene: NA; J gene: TRBJ1-2; CDR3 DNA: TGTGCCAGCAGTCCATCAGGGAACTATGGCTACACCTTC; CDR3 protein: CASSPSGNYGYTF
clone size: NA; V gene: TRBV20-1; D gene: NA; J gene: TRBJ2-7; CDR3 DNA: TGCAGTGCTAGAGATCAAGGGGTTGATTCCTACGAGCAGTACTTC; CDR3 protein: CSARDQGVDSYEQYF
clone size: NA; V gene: TRBV4-2; D gene: TRBD2; J gene: TRBJ2-3; CDR3 DNA: TGTGCCAGCAGCCACCTACTGGGCGGACTAGCGGGAGAATCAGATACGCAGTATTTT; CDR3 protein: CASSHLLGGLAGESDTQYF
clone size: NA; V gene: TRBV11-3; D gene: NA; J gene: TRBJ2-7; CDR3 DNA: TGTGCCAGCAGCTCGGCAGGGTACTCCTACGAGCAGTACTTC; CDR3 protein: CASSSAGYSYEQYF
clone size: NA; V gene: TRBV11-3; D gene: NA; J gene: TRBJ1-1; CDR3 DNA: TGTGCCAGCAGCTTCGACACCGAAGCTTTCTTT; CDR3 protein: CASSFDTEAFF
clone size: NA; V gene: TRBV7-6; D gene: NA; J gene: TRBJ1-1; CDR3 DNA: TGTGCCAGCAGCTTGGGGGGAGGGGGTACTGAAGCTTTCTTT; CDR3 protein: CASSLGGGGTEAFF
clone size: NA; V gene: TRBV20-1; D gene: TRBD1; J gene: TRBJ1-6; CDR3 DNA: TGCAGTGCCAGGACAGGGGCAAGGGTTGGGTCACCCCTCCACTTT; CDR3 protein: CSARTGARVGSPLHF
clone size: few; V gene: TRBV5-4; D gene: TRBD2; J gene: TRBJ2-5; CDR3 DNA: TGTGCCAGCAGCGCTAGCGGGGGGCGGGGGGAGACCCAGTACTTC; CDR3 protein: CASSASGGRGETQYF